This T cell receptor beta chain is from a study of T cells in Graves' hyperthyroidism and ophthalmopathy. V was clipped by 6 bases and J by 6 bases; unmatched bases: 8. The CDR3 runs 15 residues. CDR1 MNHEY and CDR2 SVGEGT come from the germline V gene. Authors of the study amplified TCR beta CDR3 regions from RNA transcripts. Carried out on the TCR CDR3, a first-round RT-PCR used the HTBI primer set. MiXCR, applied by TCRdb to the multiplex PCR reads, yields one record per CDR3 protein. The sample lists more than 300,000 distinct CDR3 sequences, over 11% occurring once. This clonotype was recorded at least ten times.

The sequencing input was blood. The genes are TRBV6-2 or TRBV6-3 and TRBJ2-1; 10 bases are a match to TRBD2. The clonotype was recovered from a woman in her 30s with Graves' hyperthyroidism. Here the CDR3 reads CASSALAGVGNEQFF. CDR3 DNA: TGTGCCAGCAGCGCTCTAGCGGGAGTTGGCAATGAGCAGTTCTTC.